The 5 T cell receptor beta chains given below trace back to one sample, sequenced in a study of CD8 T cells in ankylosing spondylitis. In TCRdb, the 5' RACE reads were re-called with MiXCR into one record per CDR3 protein. This sample carries about 250,000 distinct CDR3 sequences, more than 25% of them seen once, and the ten largest clones take around 4.4%. Material for sequencing was blood, either unsorted or a sorted T cell fraction (not recorded which). The source is a male donor with ankylosing spondylitis or in good health (not recorded which).

The rearrangement links TRBV7-2 to TRBJ1-2, with TRBD1 matching over 9 bases. Germline V CDR1 and CDR2: SGHTA, FQGNSA. The CDR3 spans 14 residues. Trimming cost V 4 bases and J 7 bases; bases outside gene matches: 7. The CDR3 spells CASSWTGASGGYTF. The CDR3 nucleotides are TGTGCCAGCAGCTGGACAGGGGCTAGCGGTGGCTACACCTTC.

This clonotype came up a few times. V and J are TRBV20-1 and TRBJ2-4; the D call may be TRBD1 or TRBD2 (6 bases each). V was cut by 4 bases and J by 6 bases, with 22 bases left in between. The CDR3 contains 16 residues. The germline gives CDR1 DFQATT, CDR2 SNEGSKA (reference sequence). The CDR3 bases are TGCAGTGCTAAGGATATTGGGACTCAGGGGAGAAACATTCAGTACTTC. Its protein product is CSAKDIGTQGRNIQYF.

The chain joins TRBV5-1 to TRBJ2-5, with 15 bases lining up with TRBD2. Germline V gene lookup returns CDR1 SGHRS and CDR2 YFSETQ. The J segment lost 2 bases and the V segment lost 4 bases, leaving 6 bases of the junction unmatched. The CDR3 runs 17 residues. DNA for the CDR3: TGCGCCAGCAGCCCTGGACTAGCGGGGGGGATTCAAGAGACCCAGTACTTC. This gives the protein CASSPGLAGGIQETQYF.

The rearrangement joins TRBV7-2 to TRBJ1-4, with 7 bases aligning to TRBD1. Germline CDR1 is SGHTA and CDR2 is FQGNSA. The ends lost 2 bases at V and 2 bases at J; junction bases unmatched: 5. The CDR3 loop spans 16 amino acids. This CDR3 reads CASSLRHRGTNEKLFF. Here the CDR3 DNA reads TGTGCCAGCAGCTTACGGCACAGGGGTACTAATGAAAAACTGTTTTTT.

This clonotype has more than one count but fewer than ten. The chain uses TRBV12-3 or TRBV12-4 and TRBJ2-2, with D perhaps matching TRBD2 (6 bases). The CDR3 runs 14 residues. Trimming took 3 bases from V and 6 from J, leaving 11 bases between them. The CDR3 nucleotides read TGTGCCAGCAGTTTCGGACTATTTTCCGGGGAGCTGTTTTTT. This codes for CASSFGLFSGELFF.